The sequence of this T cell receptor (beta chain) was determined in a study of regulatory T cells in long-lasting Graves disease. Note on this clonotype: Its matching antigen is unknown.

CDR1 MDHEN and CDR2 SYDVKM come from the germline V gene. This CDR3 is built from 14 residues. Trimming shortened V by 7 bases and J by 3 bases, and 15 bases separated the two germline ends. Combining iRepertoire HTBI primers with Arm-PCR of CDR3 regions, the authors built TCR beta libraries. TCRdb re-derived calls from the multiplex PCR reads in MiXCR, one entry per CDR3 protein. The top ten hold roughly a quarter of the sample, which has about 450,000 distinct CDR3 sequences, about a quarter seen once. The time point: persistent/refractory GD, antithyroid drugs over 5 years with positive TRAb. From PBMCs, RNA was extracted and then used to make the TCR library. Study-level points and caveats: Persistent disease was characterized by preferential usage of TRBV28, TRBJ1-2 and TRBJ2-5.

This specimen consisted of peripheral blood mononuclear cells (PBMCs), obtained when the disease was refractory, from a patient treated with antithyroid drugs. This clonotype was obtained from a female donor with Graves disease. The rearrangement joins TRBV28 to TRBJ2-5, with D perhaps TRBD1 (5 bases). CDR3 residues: CASTLRDSKETQYF. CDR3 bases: TGTGCCAGCACCCTCAGAGACAGCAAAGAGACCCAGTACTTC.